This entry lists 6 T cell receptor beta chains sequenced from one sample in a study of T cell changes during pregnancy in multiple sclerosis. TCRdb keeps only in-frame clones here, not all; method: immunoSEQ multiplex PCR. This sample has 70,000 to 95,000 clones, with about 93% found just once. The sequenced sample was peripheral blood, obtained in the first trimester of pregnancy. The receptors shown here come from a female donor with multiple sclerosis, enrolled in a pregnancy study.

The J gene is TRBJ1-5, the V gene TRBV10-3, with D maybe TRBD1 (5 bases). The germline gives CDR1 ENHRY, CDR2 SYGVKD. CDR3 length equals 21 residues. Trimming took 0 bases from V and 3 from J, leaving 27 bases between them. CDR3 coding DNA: TGTGCCATCAGTGAGTCGGCGGCCTCCGGGGGAACTCCCAGATCCAATCAGCCCCAGCATTTT. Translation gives CAISESAASGGTPRSNQPQHF.

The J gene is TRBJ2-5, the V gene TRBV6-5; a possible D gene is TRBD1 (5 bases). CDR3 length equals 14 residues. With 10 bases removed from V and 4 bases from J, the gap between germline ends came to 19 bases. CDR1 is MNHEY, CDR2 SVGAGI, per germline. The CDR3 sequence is CATSPVGVGETQYF. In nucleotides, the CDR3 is TGTGCCACCTCCCCTGTAGGGGTAGGAGAGACCCAGTACTTC.

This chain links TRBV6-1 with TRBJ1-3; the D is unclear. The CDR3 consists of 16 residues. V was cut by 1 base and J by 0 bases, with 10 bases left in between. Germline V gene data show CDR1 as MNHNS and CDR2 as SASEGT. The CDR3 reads CASSEVSTRSGNTIYF. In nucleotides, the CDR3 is TGTGCCAGCAGTGAAGTTAGCACCCGCTCTGGAAACACCATATATTTT.

The CDR3 here is CASSESVGANTGELFF. DNA for the CDR3: TGTGCCAGCAGCGAGTCTGTAGGGGCTAACACCGGGGAGCTGTTTTTT. J is TRBJ2-2 and V is TRBV9; TRBD1 is a possible D gene (5 bases). V lost 3 bases to trimming and J lost 2 bases, with 14 bases between them. CDR1 SGDLS and CDR2 YYNGEE come from the germline V gene. The CDR3 is 16 residues long.

CDR3: CASSPGQGDHQPQHF. For the CDR3, the DNA is TGTGCCAGCAGCCCGGGACAGGGGGACCATCAGCCCCAGCATTTT. This chain connects TRBV7-9 to TRBJ1-5, with TRBD1 matching 11 bases. The germline V gene has CDR1 SEHNR and CDR2 FQNEAQ (reference sequence). The CDR3 extends over 15 amino acids. The V gene end was trimmed by 5 bases and the J gene end by 5 bases; junction bases not matched to a gene: 5.

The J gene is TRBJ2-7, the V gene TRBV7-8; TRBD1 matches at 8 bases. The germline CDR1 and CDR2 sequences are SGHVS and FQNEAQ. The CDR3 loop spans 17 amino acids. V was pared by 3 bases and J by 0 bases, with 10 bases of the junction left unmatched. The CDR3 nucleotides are TGTGCCAGCAGCTTTAGGGCAGGGGGCGCGAGCTCCTACGAGCAGTACTTC. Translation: CASSFRAGGASSYEQYF.